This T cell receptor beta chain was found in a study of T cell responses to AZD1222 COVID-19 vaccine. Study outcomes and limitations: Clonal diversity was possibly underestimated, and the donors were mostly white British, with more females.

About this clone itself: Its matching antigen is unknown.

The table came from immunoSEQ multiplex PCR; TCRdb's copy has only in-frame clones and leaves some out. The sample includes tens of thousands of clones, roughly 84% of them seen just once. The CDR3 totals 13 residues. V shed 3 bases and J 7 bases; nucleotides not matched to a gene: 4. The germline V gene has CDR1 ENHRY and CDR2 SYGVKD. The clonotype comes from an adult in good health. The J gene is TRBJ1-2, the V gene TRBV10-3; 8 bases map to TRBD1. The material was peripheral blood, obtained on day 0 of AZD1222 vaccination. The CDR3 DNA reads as TGTGCCATCAGTGAATCCACAGGGGGTGGCTACACCTTC. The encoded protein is CAISESTGGGYTF.